The 23 T cell receptor beta chains listed next were all sequenced from one sample in a study of technical replicates of blood from a handful of donors. The protocol was immunoSEQ multiplex PCR, while the TCRdb copy is restricted to in-frame clones and leaves out a portion. The sample holds some 91,000 clones; around 95% are singletons and the top ten take about 0.21%. The sample was T cells isolated from PBMCs. These receptors all come from a human donor in good health.

The chain recombines TRBV7-2 with TRBJ2-1; D might be TRBD2 (6 bases). V dropped 1 base and J dropped 5 bases, with 9 bases sitting between them. The CDR3 is 14 amino acids. CDR1 is SGHTA, CDR2 FQGNSA, per germline. The CDR3 spells CASSLVGGDNEQFF. CDR3 DNA: TGTGCCAGCAGCTTAGTCGGGGGAGACAATGAGCAGTTCTTC. The full variable domain, its missing parts supplied by reference TRBV7-2 and TRBJ2-1, is GAGVSQSPSNKVTEKGKDVELRCDPISGHTALYWYRQSLGQGLEFLIYFQGNSAPDKSGLPSDRFSAERTGGSVSTLTIQRTQQEDSAVYLCASSLVGGDNEQFFGPGTRLTVL.

This rearrangement joins TRBV11-2 to TRBJ2-2; 8 nucleotides match TRBD2. The CDR3 runs 17 residues. Germline V gene sequence: CDR1 SGHAT, CDR2 FQNNGV. After removal of 5 bases from V and 2 bases from J, the junction contained 10 bases not matched to a gene. The CDR3 loop reads CASSQPGRGVNTGELFF. The DNA for the CDR3 is TGTGCCAGCAGCCAGCCTGGGCGGGGGGTCAACACCGGGGAGCTGTTTTTT.

This clone occurred once. The V call is TRBV29-1, the J call TRBJ2-1; perhaps TRBD2 as D (5 bases). The V end was cut by 6 bases, the J end by 8 bases, with 20 bases between. CDR3 length: 14 amino acids. CDR1 and CDR2 from the germline V gene are SQVTM and ANQGSEA. CDR3: CSVVDDDGKDEQFF. The CDR3 nucleotides are TGCAGCGTGGTAGATGACGACGGGAAGGATGAGCAGTTCTTC.

The chain uses TRBV5-4 and TRBJ1-3, with D unresolved. Per the germline V gene, CDR1 is SGHNT and CDR2 is YYREEE (reference sequence). CDR3 length: 16 residues. The ends were cut back, 0 bases at V and 2 bases at J, with 12 bases in the middle. CDR3 DNA sequence: TGTGCCAGCAGCTTGGGTCATCCGGGGACTGGAAACACCATATATTTT. This encodes CASSLGHPGTGNTIYF.

The CDR3 here is CASSFGLAGGPKDTQYF. CDR3 coding DNA: TGCGCCAGCAGCTTTGGCCTAGCGGGGGGGCCTAAGGATACGCAGTATTTT. V gene TRBV5-1 combines with J gene TRBJ2-3, with 12 nucleotides matching TRBD2. Per the germline V gene, CDR1 is SGHRS and CDR2 is YFSETQ. The J segment lost 6 bases and the V segment lost 2 bases, leaving 10 bases of the junction unmatched. The CDR3 has 17 residues.

This chain uses TRBV14 with TRBJ2-7, with TRBD1 matching over 7 bases. Germline loops: CDR1 SGHDN, CDR2 FVKESK. The V gene end was trimmed by 3 bases and the J gene end by 4 bases; junction bases not matched to a gene: 6. The CDR3 length is 14 residues. For the CDR3, the DNA is TGTGCCAGCAGCCAGACAGGGTTGGTGTACGAGCAGTACTTC. The encoded protein is CASSQTGLVYEQYF.

This rearrangement joins TRBV19 to TRBJ1-1, with D perhaps TRBD1 (6 bases). V shed 3 bases and J shed 8 bases, with 13 bases lying between them. Germline lookup yields CDR1 LNHDA and CDR2 SQIVND (reference sequence). The CDR3 runs to 13 residues. CDR3 DNA sequence: TGTGCCAGTAGTATTATCTACCAGGGGGAAGCTTTCTTT. Protein product: CASSIIYQGEAFF.

The gene calls are TRBV12-5 and TRBJ1-1; D call uncertain. Trimming stripped 3 bases from V and 10 bases from J, with 24 bases between. The CDR3 is made up of 16 amino acids. Germline CDR1 and CDR2: LGHNT and FRNRAP. CDR3 nucleotides: TGTGCTAGTGGTTTCGCTACCCTGTTAGAGTTCCGTGGAGCTTTCTTT. This codes for CASGFATLLEFRGAFF.

This sequence joins TRBV6-1 and TRBJ1-1; TRBD1 agrees at 7 bases. V gave up 9 bases and J gave up 3 bases; unmatched junction bases: 10. CDR1 and CDR2 (germline): MNHNS, SASEGT. The CDR3 contains 14 residues. The chain's CDR3 is CASNRGETDTEAFF. CDR3 nucleotide sequence: TGTGCCAGTAACAGGGGAGAGACGGACACTGAAGCTTTCTTT.

Concerning this clone: One junction end disagrees with the germline gene, perhaps due to a read error. The chain joins TRBV5-5 to TRBJ1-1; D gene ambiguous. Germline CDR1 is SGHKS and CDR2 is YYEKEE (reference sequence). The CDR3 length is 11 residues. CDR3: CASSLAFLTTF. CDR3 nucleotides: TGTGCCAGCAGCTTGGCGTTTCTAACCACTTTT.

For the CDR3, the DNA is TGTGCCAGCAGTTGGGAATTAGGACAGGTGAACACTGAAGCTTTCTTT. Encoded protein: CASSWELGQVNTEAFF. V gene TRBV28 combines with J gene TRBJ1-1, with 7 bases aligning to TRBD1. There are 16 residues in the CDR3. Germline V gene data show CDR1 as MDHEN and CDR2 as SYDVKM. The V gene end was trimmed by 4 bases and the J gene end by 0 bases; junction bases not matched to a gene: 8.

The chain employs TRBV4-2 and TRBJ2-5; the match to TRBD2 covers 14 bases. The CDR3 is 19 residues long. The germline gives CDR1 LGHNA, CDR2 YNFKEQ. Trimming at V came to 1 base and at J to 4 bases, leaving 11 bases not matched to a gene. CDR3 DNA sequence: TGTGCCAGCAGCCAAGGAGACGCGACTAGCGGGAGGGTTGGAGAGACCCAGTACTTC. Its translation is CASSQGDATSGRVGETQYF.

The CDR3 spells CASSLQMTGARGNQPQHF. CDR3 DNA sequence: TGTGCCAGCAGCCTACAGATGACAGGCGCTAGAGGGAATCAGCCCCAGCATTTT. The chain links TRBV5-4 to TRBJ1-5; D possibly corresponds to TRBD1 (6 bases). The CDR3 has 18 amino acids. CDR1 and CDR2 (germline): SGHNT, YYREEE (reference sequence). Between the trimmed V and J ends, which lost 4 bases and 4 bases, there was a span of 24 bases.

The chain links TRBV5-1 to TRBJ2-4; the D is unclear. Trimming removed 2 bases from V and 3 bases from J, with 9 bases in between. CDR3 size: 14 residues. Germline V gene lookup returns CDR1 SGHRS and CDR2 YFSETQ. The CDR3 DNA sequence: TGCGCCAGCAGCTTTCAAACTAACAAAAACATTCAGTACTTC. Encoded protein: CASSFQTNKNIQYF.

The rearrangement joins TRBV19 to TRBJ1-1; D is uncertain. The CDR3 consists of 16 residues. Trimming took off 0 bases at V and 4 bases at J, with 15 bases between the two ends. Germline V CDR1 and CDR2: LNHDA, SQIVND (reference sequence). The CDR3 sequence is CASSIDLSVVGTEAFF. The CDR3 DNA reads as TGTGCCAGTAGTATAGATCTATCGGTTGTCGGCACTGAAGCTTTCTTT.

The chain is built from TRBV7-9 and TRBJ2-5, with 7 bases aligning to TRBD1. Losses at the gene ends were 5 bases for V and 7 bases for J; bases not matched to a gene: 4. Looked up from germline, CDR1 is SEHNR and CDR2 is FQNEAQ (reference sequence). The CDR3 is made up of 12 amino acids. CDR3 DNA: TGTGCCAGCAGCCCGGACAGGCGGACCCAGTACTTC. Its translation: CASSPDRRTQYF.

The genes are TRBV28 and TRBJ2-3; 9 bases map to TRBD2. The CDR3 extends over 18 amino acids. Trimming took 3 bases from V and 3 from J; bases not matched to a gene: 13. Per the germline V gene, CDR1 is MDHEN and CDR2 is SYDVKM. The CDR3 protein is CASSLRLAERGATDTQYF. In nucleotides, the CDR3 is TGTGCCAGCAGTTTGAGACTAGCGGAGCGGGGTGCGACAGATACGCAGTATTTT.

This clone was seen a single time. The chain couples TRBV5-1 to TRBJ2-5, with TRBD1 identical over 8 bases. In germline, CDR1 is SGHRS, CDR2 YFSETQ. This CDR3 is 13 amino acids long. V dropped 0 bases and J dropped 5; count of bases not matched to a gene: 0. The CDR3 coding sequence is TGCGCCAGCAGCTTGGACAGGGGGGAGACCCAGTACTTC. Amino acids: CASSLDRGETQYF.

The chain links TRBV4-1 to TRBJ1-1, with D possibly TRBD1 on 5 matching bases. The CDR3 extends over 14 amino acids. Trimming stripped 7 bases from V and 1 base from J, with 13 bases between. Germline loops: CDR1 MGHRA, CDR2 YSYEKL. The CDR3 bases are TGCGCCAGCACCGCGGAGGGGAAGAACACTGAAGCTTTCTTT. This encodes CASTAEGKNTEAFF.

This rearrangement joins TRBV12-5 to TRBJ2-7, with 7 positions matching TRBD1. The CDR3 loop spans 17 amino acids. Trimming removed 0 bases from V and 0 bases from J; junction bases left unmatched: 8. Germline V gives CDR1 LGHNT, CDR2 FRNRAP. CDR3: CASGLVPTGAGSYEQYF. Written as DNA, the CDR3 is TGTGCTAGTGGTTTGGTACCCACAGGGGCTGGCTCCTACGAGCAGTACTTC. Full variable domain (rest looked up from reference TRBV12-5 and TRBJ2-7): DARVTQTPRHKVTEMGQEVTMRCQPILGHNTVFWYRQTMMQGLELLAYFRNRAPLDDSGMPKDRFSAEMPDATLATLKIQPSEPRDSAVYFCASGLVPTGAGSYEQYFGPGTRLTVT.

Only one count was recorded for this clone. The V call is TRBV7-6, the J call TRBJ2-3; D call uncertain. Germline V gene lookup returns CDR1 SGHVS and CDR2 FNYEAQ. Deletions cut 4 bases from V and 1 base from J, with 9 bases between. The CDR3 runs to 14 residues. The chain's CDR3 is CASSSKLGTDTQYF. The CDR3 DNA is TGTGCCAGCAGCTCCAAACTGGGCACAGATACGCAGTATTTT.

The rearrangement uses TRBV7-2 and TRBJ2-3; 8 bases are shared with TRBD2. Per the germline V gene, CDR1 is SGHTA and CDR2 is FQGNSA. V dropped 5 bases and J dropped 6; count of bases not matched to a gene: 13. The CDR3 is 16 residues long. This CDR3 is CASSLEGSGSGDTQYF. The CDR3 DNA sequence: TGTGCCAGCAGCCTAGAGGGGAGCGGGAGTGGTGATACGCAGTATTTT.

The chain has TRBV7-9 and TRBJ2-3, with 7 bases fitting TRBD2. The V segment lost 0 bases and the J segment 2 bases; nucleotides outside the gene matches: 8. CDR3 length: 17 residues. Germline assignment: CDR1 SEHNR and CDR2 FQNEAQ (reference sequence). The DNA for the CDR3 is TGTGCCAGCAGCTTAGCAACGCCTTGGGACTACACAGATACGCAGTATTTT. Its protein product is CASSLATPWDYTDTQYF.